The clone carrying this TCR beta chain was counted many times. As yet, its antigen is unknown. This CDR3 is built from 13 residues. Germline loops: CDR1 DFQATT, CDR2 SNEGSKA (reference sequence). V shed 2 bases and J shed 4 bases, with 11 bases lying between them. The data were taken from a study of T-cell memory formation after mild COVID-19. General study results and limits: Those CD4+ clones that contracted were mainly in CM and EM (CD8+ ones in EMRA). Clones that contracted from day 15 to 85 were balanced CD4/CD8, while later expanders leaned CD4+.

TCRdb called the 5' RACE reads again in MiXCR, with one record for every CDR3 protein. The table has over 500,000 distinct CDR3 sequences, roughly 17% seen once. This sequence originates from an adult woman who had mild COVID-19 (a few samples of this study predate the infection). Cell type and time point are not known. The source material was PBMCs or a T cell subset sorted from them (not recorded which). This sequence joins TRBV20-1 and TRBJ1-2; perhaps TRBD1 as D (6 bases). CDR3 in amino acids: CSARQGSGYGYTF. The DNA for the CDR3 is TGCAGTGCTAGACAGGGGAGCGGCTATGGCTACACCTTC.